This TCR beta chain was sequenced for a study of blood T cells in healthy people across ages. Study overall: Capture via template switching afforded approximately one barcoded beta molecule per two T cells. Study-level findings and limits: The study lacked donor CMV status, which possibly confounded expanded clonotype changes.

Concerning this clonotype: Antigen: not known.

Extractions gave at least 5 micrograms of total RNA per sample. For the second PCR, which ran for roughly 7 to 11 cycles, a sample-barcoded 5' primer and a J-beta primer mix were used. Through a template-switch adaptor with 12 random nucleotides, each cDNA molecule received a tag. TCRdb itself ran the 5' RACE reads through MiXCR, one entry per CDR3 protein. The repertoire holds around 1.5 million distinct CDR3 sequences, with 55% to 75% as singletons. Trimming left V 2 bases short and J 5 bases short, with 13 bases between. This CDR3 is built from 15 residues. The V gene's germline CDR1 is MDHEN and CDR2 SYDVKM.

The TCR originated in a young man in good health. The sequenced sample was blood. The chain combines TRBV28 with TRBJ1-5, with no clear D. CDR3 nucleotides: TGTGCCAGCAGTTTAATTGGCAGTCCTGATCAGCCCCAGCATTTT. This translates into CASSLIGSPDQPQHF.